The 18 T cell receptor beta chains reported below all come from one sample, sequenced in a study of cytomegalovirus exposure and HLA in healthy donors. Amplification used 60 Vbeta primers and 13 Jbeta primers. This table comes from immunoSEQ multiplex PCR, and its TCRdb copy is limited to in-frame clones, with some not included. In the table there are 100,000 to 150,000 clones, less than 80% of which are singletons. The source material was PBMCs. These receptors originate from a man aged 35-49 years in good health and CMV-seropositive.

The J gene is TRBJ2-3, the V gene TRBV5-4, with D possibly matching TRBD1 (6 bases). The germline V gene has CDR1 SGHNT and CDR2 YYREEE (reference sequence). The CDR3 has 13 residues. V lost 3 bases, J lost 4 bases, and 9 bases lay in between. The CDR3 sequence: CASSSEGADTQYF. CDR3 in DNA: TGTGCCAGCAGCTCCGAGGGGGCAGATACGCAGTATTTT.

V and J are TRBV4-2 and TRBJ2-7; 13 bases agree with TRBD2. Trimming cost V 0 bases and J 6 bases; bases outside gene matches: 14. Germline loops: CDR1 LGHNA, CDR2 YNFKEQ. CDR3 size: 19 residues. This chain's CDR3 is CASSQETSGRVGAGFEQYF. Written as DNA, the CDR3 is TGTGCCAGCAGCCAAGAAACTAGCGGGAGGGTAGGGGCCGGGTTCGAGCAGTACTTC.

The CDR3 bases are TGTGCCAGCAGTTTATCGACAGTCCGAAAACTGTTTTTT. Protein product: CASSLSTVRKLFF. This rearrangement joins TRBV6-6 to TRBJ1-4; D is perhaps TRBD1 (5 bases). CDR1 MNHNY and CDR2 SVGAGI come from the germline V gene (reference sequence). The CDR3 sequence is 13 residues long. Trimming left V 4 bases short and J 10 bases short, with 13 bases between.

The rearrangement links TRBV18 to TRBJ2-5; D call uncertain. V lost 3 bases, J lost 2 bases, and 4 bases lay in between. The CDR3 consists of 12 residues. CDR1 is KGHSH and CDR2 is LQKENI in the germline V gene. Here the CDR3 reads CASSPRQETQYF. The CDR3 nucleotides read TGTGCCAGCTCACCGAGACAAGAGACCCAGTACTTC.

This chain uses TRBV7-2 with TRBJ2-5, with 7 positions matching TRBD2. This CDR3 is 15 amino acids long. The trim removed 7 bases at V and 5 bases at J, leaving 13 bases unmatched. Germline CDR1 is SGHTA and CDR2 is FQGNSA. In DNA, the CDR3 is TGTGCCAGCACTCCCGCGGCGGGAGTTGGGGAGACCCAGTACTTC. Translation gives CASTPAAGVGETQYF.

This clone appeared a single time. The chain carries TRBV28 and TRBJ1-4; D call uncertain. CDR1 MDHEN and CDR2 SYDVKM come from the germline V gene. The CDR3 runs to 15 residues. V lost 7 bases and J 7 bases, leaving 19 bases between the germline ends. CDR3 coding DNA: TGTGCCAGCACCTCTGGCGAGGGTTTTGGTGAAAAACTGTTTTTT. It yields the protein CASTSGEGFGEKLFF. The full variable domain, rest sourced from reference TRBV28 and TRBJ1-4, is DVKVTQSSRYLVKRTGEKVFLECVQDMDHENMFWYRQDPGLGLRLIYFSYDVKMKEKGDIPEGYSVSREKKERFSLILESASTNQTSMYLCASTSGEGFGEKLFFGSGTQLSVL.

The rearrangement uses TRBV19 and TRBJ1-5; 7 nucleotides align to TRBD1. The trim removed 3 bases at V and 3 bases at J, leaving 11 bases unmatched. CDR1 and CDR2 (germline): LNHDA, SQIVND (reference sequence). The CDR3 loop spans 17 amino acids. This chain's CDR3 is CASSIQSQGVINQPQHF. The CDR3 bases are TGTGCCAGTAGTATTCAGAGTCAGGGGGTTATCAATCAGCCCCAGCATTTT. The full variable domain, completed using reference TRBV19 and TRBJ1-5, is DGGITQSPKYLFRKEGQNVTLSCEQNLNHDAMYWYRQDPGQGLRLIYYSQIVNDFQKGDIAEGYSVSREKKESFPLTVTSAQKNPTAFYLCASSIQSQGVINQPQHFGDGTRLSIL.

This clone is categorized as medium-sized (0.01 to 0.1%). The chain links TRBV4-3 to TRBJ2-2; 9 bases line up with TRBD1. Germline CDR1 is LGHNA and CDR2 is YSLEER. Germline trimming cut 4 bases from V and 3 bases from J; bases unmatched to any gene: 3. CDR3 size: 15 residues. This CDR3 reads CASSLGQGDTGELFF. CDR3 DNA sequence: TGCGCCAGCAGCCTGGGACAGGGTGACACCGGGGAGCTGTTTTTT.

Remarks on this clone: The limits of the CDR3 on the DNA are not certain, so only TCRdb's listed CDR3 is given. This chain links TRBV27 with TRBJ1-1. A total of 15 residues make up the CDR3, ends included. Germline V CDR1 and CDR2: MNHEY, SMNVEV (reference sequence). The CDR3 region is CASSTSVDRGTEAFF.

The V call is TRBV7-8, the J call TRBJ2-5; 8 nucleotides line up with TRBD2. CDR1 and CDR2 (germline): SGHVS, FQNEAQ. The CDR3 is 14 residues long. Unmatched junction bases numbered 6, after V lost 4 bases and J lost 5 bases. The CDR3 coding sequence is TGTGCCAGCAGCTCGGGGGGGGTTCAGGAGACCCAGTACTTC. This encodes CASSSGGVQETQYF.

This chain uses TRBV7-6 with TRBJ2-5; possibly TRBD2 for D (5 bases). The ends were cut back, 4 bases at V and 4 bases at J, with 7 bases in the middle. Germline lookup yields CDR1 SGHVS and CDR2 FNYEAQ. This CDR3 region has 12 residues. CDR3 region: CASSSAGETQYF. As DNA, the CDR3 is TGTGCCAGCAGCTCGGCGGGAGAGACCCAGTACTTC.

The table lists this clone with a count of one. J is TRBJ1-2 and V is TRBV4-1; 10 bases line up with TRBD1. The CDR3 is 15 residues long. CDR1 is MGHRA, CDR2 YSYEKL, per germline. The V segment lost 4 bases and the J segment 6 bases; nucleotides outside the gene matches: 8. CDR3 DNA sequence: TGCGCCAGCAGCCGAGGGACAGGGGCTTTCGATGGCTACACCTTC. Translation gives CASSRGTGAFDGYTF.

The V and J genes are TRBV5-4 and TRBJ2-1, with D perhaps TRBD2 (5 bases). Trimming stripped 3 bases from V and 4 bases from J, with 5 bases between. CDR3 length: 12 residues. The germline gives CDR1 SGHNT, CDR2 YYREEE (reference sequence). CDR3 bases: TGTGCCAGCAGCTGGACTTACAATGAGCAGTTCTTC. Translating it yields CASSWTYNEQFF.

This rearrangement joins TRBV30 to TRBJ1-5, with TRBD1 identical over 8 bases. This CDR3 region has 14 residues. The trim removed 2 bases at V and 7 bases at J, leaving 7 bases unmatched. Germline V gene data show CDR1 as GTSNPN and CDR2 as SVGIG (reference sequence). For the CDR3, the DNA is TGTGCCTGGAGTTATTCAGGGGGCAGGCAGCCCCAGCATTTT. Translation: CAWSYSGGRQPQHF.

V gene TRBV7-9 combines with J gene TRBJ2-2; D is possibly TRBD1 (5 bases). Trimming shortened V by 3 bases and J by 4 bases, and 12 bases separated the two germline ends. The CDR3 length is 15 residues. CDR1 is SEHNR, CDR2 FQNEAQ, per germline (reference sequence). Here the CDR3 DNA reads TGTGCCAGCAGCTTGTCCAGGGATGGCACCGGGGAGCTGTTTTTT. This codes for CASSLSRDGTGELFF.

The chain links TRBV5-6 to TRBJ2-5; 7 positions agree with TRBD1. CDR3 length equals 15 residues. Germline V gene sequence: CDR1 SGHDT, CDR2 YYEEEE. The ends lost 4 bases at V and 1 base at J; junction bases unmatched: 7. DNA of the CDR3: TGTGCCAGCAGCAGGAGACAGGGTTTCCAAGAGACCCAGTACTTC. Translated: CASSRRQGFQETQYF.

The V gene is TRBV6-1, the J gene TRBJ1-2; D might be TRBD1 (5 bases). This CDR3 comprises 14 residues. Between the trimmed V and J ends, which lost 3 bases and 4 bases, there was a span of 12 bases. Germline V gene lookup returns CDR1 MNHNS and CDR2 SASEGT. The CDR3 region has the DNA TGTGCCAGCAGTGAGCGTGGGGCCTCCTATGGCTACACCTTC. Residues: CASSERGASYGYTF.

V usage is TRBV6-5 and J usage is TRBJ2-7; 9 nucleotides align to TRBD1. CDR3 length: 15 amino acids. Trimming removed 4 bases from V and 4 bases from J; junction bases left unmatched: 8. Germline assignment: CDR1 MNHEY and CDR2 SVGAGI. The CDR3 DNA follows: TGTGCCAGCAGTTTCTCAGGGACAGGGAATTACGAGCAGTACTTC. As protein: CASSFSGTGNYEQYF.